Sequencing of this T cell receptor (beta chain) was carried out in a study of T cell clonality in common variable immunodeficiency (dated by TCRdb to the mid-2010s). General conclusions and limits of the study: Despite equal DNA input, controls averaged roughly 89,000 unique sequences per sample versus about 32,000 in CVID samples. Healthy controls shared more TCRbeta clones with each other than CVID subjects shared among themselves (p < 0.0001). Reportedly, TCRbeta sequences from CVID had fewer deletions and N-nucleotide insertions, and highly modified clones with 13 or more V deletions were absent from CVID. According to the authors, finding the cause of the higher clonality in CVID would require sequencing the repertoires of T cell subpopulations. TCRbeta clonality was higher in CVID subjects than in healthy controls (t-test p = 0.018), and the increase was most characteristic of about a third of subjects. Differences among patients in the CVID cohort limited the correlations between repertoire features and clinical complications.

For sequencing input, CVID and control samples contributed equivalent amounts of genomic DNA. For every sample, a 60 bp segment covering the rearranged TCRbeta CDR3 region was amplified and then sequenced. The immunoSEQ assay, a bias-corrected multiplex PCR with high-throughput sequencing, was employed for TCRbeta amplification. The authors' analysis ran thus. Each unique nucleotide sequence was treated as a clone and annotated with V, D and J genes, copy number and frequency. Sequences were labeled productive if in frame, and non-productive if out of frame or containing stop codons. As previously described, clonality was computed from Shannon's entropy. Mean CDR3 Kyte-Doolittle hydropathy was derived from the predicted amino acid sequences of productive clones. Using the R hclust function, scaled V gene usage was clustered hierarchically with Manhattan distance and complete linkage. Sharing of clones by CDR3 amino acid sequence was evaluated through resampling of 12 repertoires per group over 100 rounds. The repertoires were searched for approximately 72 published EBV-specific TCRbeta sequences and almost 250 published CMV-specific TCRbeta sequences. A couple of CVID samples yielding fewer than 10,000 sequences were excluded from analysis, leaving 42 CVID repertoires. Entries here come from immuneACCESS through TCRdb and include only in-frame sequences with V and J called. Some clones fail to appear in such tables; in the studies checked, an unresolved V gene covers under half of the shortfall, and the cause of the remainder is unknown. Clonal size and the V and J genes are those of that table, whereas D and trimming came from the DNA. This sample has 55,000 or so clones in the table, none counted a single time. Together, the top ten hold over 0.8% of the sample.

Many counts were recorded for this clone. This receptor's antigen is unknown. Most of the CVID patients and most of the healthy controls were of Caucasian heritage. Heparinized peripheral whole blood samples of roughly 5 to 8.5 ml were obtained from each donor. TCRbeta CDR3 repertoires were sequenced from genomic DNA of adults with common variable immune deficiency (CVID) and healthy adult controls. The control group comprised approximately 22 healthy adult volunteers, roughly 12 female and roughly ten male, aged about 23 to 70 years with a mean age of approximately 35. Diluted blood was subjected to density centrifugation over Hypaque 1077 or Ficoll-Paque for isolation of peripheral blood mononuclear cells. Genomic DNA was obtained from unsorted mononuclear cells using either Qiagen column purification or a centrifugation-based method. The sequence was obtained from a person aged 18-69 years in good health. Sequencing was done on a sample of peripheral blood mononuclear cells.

The CDR3 here reads CASSPQGGRSNEKLFF. The part of the CDR3 DNA that was read is TGCGCCAGCAGCCCTCAGGGGGGCCGGTCTAATGAAAAA. The rearrangement combines TRBV5-1 with TRBJ1-4; the junction holds 7 bases that match TRBD1. The read halts 3 residues ahead of the CDR3 end, with the missing end drawn from the germline J gene. Based on the germline V gene, the CDR1 and CDR2 sequences are SGHRS and YFSETQ. Here V drops 4 bases and J drops 3 bases, and the junction holds 9 bases not matched to any gene. The cysteine opens and the phenylalanine closes a CDR3 of 16 amino acids. Of the CDR3's DNA, 39 bases were read; they are in frame from base 1.